This T cell receptor (beta chain) was identified in a study of blood T cell repertoires in COVID-19. On the study more broadly: Sites across the United States, Italy and Spain contributed samples from acute and convalescent COVID-19. From T cells, B-cell-depleted T cells, or PBMCs came the material, which was cDNA or gDNA.

Under the authors' procedure: By means of reference gene primer amplification, nucleated cell counts were estimated. Some clones are missing from TCRdb's copy, which holds only in-frame ones; the method was immunoSEQ multiplex PCR. D and trimming come from the DNA, and the V and J calls and clone size come from that table. The data show roughly 200,000 clones, around 78% seen once. This sequence originates from a woman older than 75 with active or convalescent COVID-19. The sequencing input was peripheral blood.

CDR3 in DNA: TGTGCCAGCAGCCTCCGACTAGCGGGGGAAACCGGGGAGCTGTTTTTT. As protein: CASSLRLAGETGELFF. The chain joins TRBV3-1 (or the pseudogene TRBV3-2) to TRBJ2-2; 12 positions match TRBD2. The CDR3 sequence is 16 residues long. Germline CDR1 is LGHDT and CDR2 is YNNKEL (reference sequence). The V segment lost 4 bases and the J segment 5 bases; nucleotides outside the gene matches: 5.